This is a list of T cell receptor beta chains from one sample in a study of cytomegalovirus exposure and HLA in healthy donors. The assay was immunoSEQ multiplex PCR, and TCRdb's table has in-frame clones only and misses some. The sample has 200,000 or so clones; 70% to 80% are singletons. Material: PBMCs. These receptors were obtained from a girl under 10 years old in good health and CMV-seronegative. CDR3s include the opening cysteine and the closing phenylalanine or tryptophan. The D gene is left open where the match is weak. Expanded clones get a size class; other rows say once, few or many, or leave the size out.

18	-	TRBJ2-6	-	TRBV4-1	CASSQEIGRSSGANVLTF	TGCGCCAGCAGCCAAGAAATTGGGCGCTCCTCTGGGGCCAACGTCCTGACTTTC
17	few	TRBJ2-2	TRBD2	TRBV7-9	CASSFGLAGARTGELFF	TGTGCCAGCAGCTTTGGACTAGCGGGAGCCCGCACCGGGGAGCTGTTTTTT
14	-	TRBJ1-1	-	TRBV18	CASSPRGIGTEAFF	TGTGCCAGCTCACCACGGGGCATAGGCACTGAAGCTTTCTTT
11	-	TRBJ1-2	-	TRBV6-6	CASSYAGDVYF	TGTGCCAGCAGTTACGCGGGGGACGTATACTTC
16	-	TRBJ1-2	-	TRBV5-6	CASRRRAGSPYSGYTF	TGTGCCAGCAGGCGAAGAGCAGGATCGCCTTATTCGGGCTACACCTTC
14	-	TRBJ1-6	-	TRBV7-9	CASSFNTHRVPLHF	TGTGCCAGCAGCTTCAATACGCACAGGGTTCCCCTCCACTTT
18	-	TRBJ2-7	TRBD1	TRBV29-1	CSVDEGQGFDLTAIEQYF	TGCAGCGTTGATGAGGGACAGGGATTCGATCTAACCGCTATCGAGCAGTACTTC
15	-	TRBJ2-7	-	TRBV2	CASSEGTIESYEQYF	TGTGCCAGCAGCGAGGGAACTATAGAGTCCTACGAGCAGTACTTC
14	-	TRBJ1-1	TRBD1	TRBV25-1	CASSDRDRFGEAFF	TGTGCCAGCAGTGATCGGGACAGGTTTGGTGAAGCTTTCTTT
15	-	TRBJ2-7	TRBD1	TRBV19	CASSVGTGGNYEQYF	TGTGCCAGTAGTGTAGGGACAGGGGGAAACTACGAGCAGTACTTC
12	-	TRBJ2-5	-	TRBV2	CASRRVQETQYF	TGTGCCAGCAGGCGGGTTCAAGAGACCCAGTACTTC
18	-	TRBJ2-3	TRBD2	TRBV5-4	CASSLGMAGGQPGDTQYF	TGTGCCAGCAGCTTGGGTATGGCGGGGGGGCAACCGGGAGATACGCAGTATTTT
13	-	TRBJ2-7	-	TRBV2	CASSPEIHYEQYF	TGTGCCAGCAGTCCAGAAATCCACTACGAGCAGTACTTC
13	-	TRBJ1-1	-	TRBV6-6	CASSYSPETEAFF	TGTGCCAGCAGTTACTCCCCTGAGACTGAAGCTTTCTTT
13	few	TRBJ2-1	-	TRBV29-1	CSVGGSSYNEQFF	TGCAGCGTTGGAGGAAGCTCCTACAATGAGCAGTTCTTC
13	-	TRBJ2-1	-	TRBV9	CASSVGGNNEQFF	TGTGCCAGCAGCGTAGGCGGCAACAATGAGCAGTTCTTC
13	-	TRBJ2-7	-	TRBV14	CASSLGGSYEQYF	TGTGCCAGCAGCCTAGGCGGATCCTACGAGCAGTACTTC
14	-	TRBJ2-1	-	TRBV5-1	CASSPPDYSNEQFF	TGCGCCAGCAGCCCCCCGGACTACTCCAATGAGCAGTTCTTC
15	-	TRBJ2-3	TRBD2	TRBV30	CAWSSNGRRADTQYF	TGTGCCTGGAGTTCGAACGGGAGGAGGGCAGATACGCAGTATTTT
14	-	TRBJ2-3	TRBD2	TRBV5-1	CASRGSGGTNTQYF	TGCGCCAGTAGGGGTAGCGGGGGCACAAATACGCAGTATTTT
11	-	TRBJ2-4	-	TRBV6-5	CASIKGGIQYF	TGTGCCAGCATCAAGGGGGGGATTCAGTACTTC
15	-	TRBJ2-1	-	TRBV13	CASSVNGNSYNEQFF	TGTGCCAGCAGCGTCAACGGGAACTCCTACAATGAGCAGTTCTTC
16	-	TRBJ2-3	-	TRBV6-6	CASSYPGSGHTDTQYF	TGTGCCAGCAGTTACCCCGGCAGTGGGCACACAGATACGCAGTATTTT
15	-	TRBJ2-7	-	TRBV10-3	CAISDVRAGSYEQYF	TGTGCCATCAGTGATGTCAGGGCGGGGTCCTACGAGCAGTACTTC
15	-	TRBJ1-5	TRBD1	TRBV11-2	CASSLEGTGFQPQHF	TGTGCCAGCAGCTTAGAGGGGACAGGGTTTCAGCCCCAGCATTTT
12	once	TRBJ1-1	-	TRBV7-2	CASSSYVREAFF	TGTGCCAGCAGCTCATACGTGCGTGAAGCTTTCTTT
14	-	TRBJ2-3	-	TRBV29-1	CSPRTGQVGDTQYF	TGCAGCCCCAGGACGGGACAAGTAGGAGATACGCAGTATTTT
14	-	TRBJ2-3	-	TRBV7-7	CASSLGRETDTQYF	TGTGCCAGCAGCTTAGGGAGGGAAACAGATACGCAGTATTTT
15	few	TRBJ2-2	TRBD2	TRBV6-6	CASSYRRGETGELFF	TGTGCCAGCAGTTACCGGCGGGGGGAGACCGGGGAGCTGTTTTTT
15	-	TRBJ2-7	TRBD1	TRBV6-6	CASSPRKPGQGRQYF	TGTGCCAGCAGCCCTCGTAAACCGGGACAGGGAAGGCAGTACTTC
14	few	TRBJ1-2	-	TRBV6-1	CASSPGRGFYGYTF	TGTGCCAGCAGCCCCGGTAGGGGATTCTATGGCTACACCTTC
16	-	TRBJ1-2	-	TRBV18	CASSPKGNGGPPRGTF	TGTGCCAGCTCACCAAAAGGGAACGGAGGGCCCCCAAGGGGAACCTTC
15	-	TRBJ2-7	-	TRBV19	CASAPWGGRSYEQYF	TGTGCCAGCGCGCCCTGGGGGGGCAGATCCTACGAGCAGTACTTC
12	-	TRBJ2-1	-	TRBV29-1	CSVVYGYNEQFF	TGCAGCGTTGTGTACGGTTACAATGAGCAGTTCTTC
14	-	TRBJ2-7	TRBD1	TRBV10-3	CATRTGGSSYEQYF	TGTGCCACCAGGACAGGGGGAAGCTCCTACGAGCAGTACTTC
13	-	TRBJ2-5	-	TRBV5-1	CASSYRAQETQYF	TGCGCCAGCAGCTATCGAGCACAAGAGACCCAGTACTTC
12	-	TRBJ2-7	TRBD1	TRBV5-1	CASSPTGFEQYF	TGCGCCAGCAGCCCGACAGGGTTCGAGCAGTACTTC
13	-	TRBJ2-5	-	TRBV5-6	CASGGQTGETQYF	TGTGCCAGCGGCGGACAGACTGGGGAGACCCAGTACTTC
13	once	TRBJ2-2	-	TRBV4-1	CASSQEGPGELFF	TGCGCCAGCAGCCAAGAGGGGCCCGGGGAGCTGTTTTTT
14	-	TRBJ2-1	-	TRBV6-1	CASSVEAAYNEQFF	TGTGCCAGCAGTGTGGAAGCGGCCTACAATGAGCAGTTCTTC
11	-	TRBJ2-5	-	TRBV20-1	CSARDRETQYF	TGCAGTGCTAGAGATCGGGAGACCCAGTACTTC
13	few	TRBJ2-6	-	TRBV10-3	CAISARGLSVLTF	TGTGCCATCAGTGCGCGGGGTTTAAGCGTCCTGACTTTC
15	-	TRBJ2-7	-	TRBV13	CASSPLGGEGYEQYF	TGTGCCAGCAGCCCACTCGGGGGAGAAGGCTACGAGCAGTACTTC
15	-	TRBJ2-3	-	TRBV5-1	CASSLESGFTDTQYF	TGCGCCAGCAGCTTGGAATCGGGGTTCACAGATACGCAGTATTTT
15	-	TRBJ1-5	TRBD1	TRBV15	CATSIPGTGGQPQHF	TGTGCCACCAGCATCCCCGGGACAGGGGGGCAGCCCCAGCATTTT
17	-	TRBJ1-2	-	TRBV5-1	CASSDGAGRLLEYGYTF	TGCGCCAGCAGCGACGGGGCAGGGAGGCTTTTGGAATATGGCTACACCTTC
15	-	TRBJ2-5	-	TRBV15	CATSRDPTRQETQYF	TGTGCCACCAGCAGAGATCCGACTCGTCAAGAGACCCAGTACTTC
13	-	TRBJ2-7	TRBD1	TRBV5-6	CASSLAGTGQQYF	TGTGCCAGCAGCTTGGCTGGGACAGGGCAGCAGTACTTC
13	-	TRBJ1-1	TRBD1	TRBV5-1	CASSFGTGIEAFF	TGCGCCAGCAGCTTTGGGACAGGGATCGAAGCTTTCTTT
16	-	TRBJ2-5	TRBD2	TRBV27	CASSPGLAGKGETQYF	TGTGCCAGCAGTCCAGGACTAGCGGGAAAAGGGGAGACCCAGTACTTC
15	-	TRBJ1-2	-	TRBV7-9	CASSDPGGILDGYTF	TGTGCCAGCAGCGACCCTGGGGGGATTCTGGATGGCTACACCTTC